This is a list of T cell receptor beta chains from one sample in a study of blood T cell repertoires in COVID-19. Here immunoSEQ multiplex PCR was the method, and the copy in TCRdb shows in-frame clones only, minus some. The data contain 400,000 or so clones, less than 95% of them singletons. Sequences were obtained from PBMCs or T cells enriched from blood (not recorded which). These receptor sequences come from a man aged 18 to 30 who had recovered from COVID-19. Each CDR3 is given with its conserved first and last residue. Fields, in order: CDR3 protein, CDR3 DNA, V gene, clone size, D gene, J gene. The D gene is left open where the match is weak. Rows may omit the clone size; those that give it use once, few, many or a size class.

CDR3: CATSDKRQVGNEKLFF
DNA: TGTGCCACCAGTGATAAACGACAGGTCGGTAATGAAAAACTGTTTTTT
V: TRBV24-1
size: -
D: -
J: TRBJ1-4

CDR3: CASRTTTGDSPLHF
DNA: TGTGCCAGCAGAACAACGACAGGGGATTCACCCCTCCACTTT
V: TRBV2
size: -
D: TRBD1
J: TRBJ1-6

CDR3: CASSFSLRQSSYNEQFF
DNA: TGTGCCAGCAGCTTTAGTCTCCGACAGAGCTCCTACAATGAGCAGTTCTTC
V: TRBV11-2
size: -
D: -
J: TRBJ2-1

CDR3: CATGWGEQGEQFF
DNA: TGTGCTACGGGGTGGGGGGAGCAAGGTGAGCAGTTCTTC
V: TRBV19
size: -
D: -
J: TRBJ2-1

CDR3: CASSPDRARDGYTF
DNA: TGTGCCAGTAGCCCCGACAGGGCCAGGGATGGCTACACCTTC
V: TRBV19
size: once
D: TRBD1
J: TRBJ1-2

CDR3: CASSGSPGQNSGANVLTF
DNA: TGTGCCAGCAGTGGATCTCCGGGACAGAACTCTGGGGCCAACGTCCTGACTTTC
V: TRBV6-4
size: -
D: TRBD1
J: TRBJ2-6

CDR3: CASSGDRGYEQYF
DNA: TGTGCCAGCAGCGGGGACAGGGGATACGAGCAGTACTTC
V: TRBV7-9
size: -
D: TRBD1
J: TRBJ2-7

CDR3: CASSLPSFTLNYGYTF
DNA: TGTGCCAGCAGTTTACCCTCTTTCACCCTAAACTATGGCTACACCTTC
V: TRBV28
size: -
D: -
J: TRBJ1-2

CDR3: CASSQTGGRLDTQYF
DNA: TGCGCCAGCAGCCAGACAGGGGGGAGATTAGATACGCAGTATTTT
V: TRBV5-1
size: -
D: TRBD1
J: TRBJ2-3

CDR3: CASSPNNQPQHF
DNA: TGTGCCAGCAGTCCAAACAATCAGCCCCAGCATTTT
V: TRBV12-3/TRBV12-4
size: -
D: -
J: TRBJ1-5

CDR3: CASSLMASLAGVDEQYF
DNA: TGCGCCAGCAGCTTAATGGCGTCCCTAGCGGGAGTAGATGAGCAGTACTTC
V: TRBV5-1
size: -
D: TRBD2
J: TRBJ2-7

CDR3: CASSPGQAGSPLHF
DNA: TGTGCCAGCAGCCCGGGACAGGCGGGCTCACCCCTCCACTTT
V: TRBV5-6
size: -
D: TRBD1
J: TRBJ1-6

CDR3: CASSLTPSEFTSSYNEQFF
DNA: TGTGCCAGCAGCTTAACGCCTAGCGAATTCACAAGCTCCTACAATGAGCAGTTCTTC
V: TRBV7-9
size: -
D: -
J: TRBJ2-1

CDR3: CASSQTSGVSGELFF
DNA: TGTGCCAGCAGCCAGACTAGCGGGGTCTCCGGGGAGCTGTTTTTT
V: TRBV6-5
size: -
D: TRBD2
J: TRBJ2-2

CDR3: CASSPQGGKDGYTF
DNA: TGTGCCAGCAGTCCCCAAGGAGGGAAGGATGGCTACACCTTC
V: TRBV6-5
size: few
D: -
J: TRBJ1-2

CDR3: CASIFDRAAGNTIYF
DNA: TGTGCCAGCATATTCGACAGGGCGGCTGGAAACACCATATATTTT
V: TRBV18
size: -
D: TRBD1
J: TRBJ1-3

CDR3: CASSSYPGQSYNEQFF
DNA: TGTGCCAGCAGTTCTTATCCGGGACAGTCTTACAATGAGCAGTTCTTC
V: TRBV28
size: -
D: TRBD1
J: TRBJ2-1

CDR3: CAMQERELTEAFF
DNA: TGTGCCATGCAGGAGAGGGAACTCACTGAAGCTTTCTTT
V: TRBV2
size: -
D: -
J: TRBJ1-1

CDR3: CASSWTTGFHSGANVLTF
DNA: TGTGCCAGCAGCTGGACAACAGGGTTCCACTCTGGGGCCAACGTCCTGACTTTC
V: TRBV7-8
size: once
D: -
J: TRBJ2-6

CDR3: CAWSPRGDIQYF
DNA: TGTGCCTGGAGTCCCCGGGGGGACATTCAGTACTTC
V: TRBV30
size: -
D: TRBD2
J: TRBJ2-4

CDR3: CASSPREGLPRETQYF
DNA: TGTGCCAGCAGCCCCCGGGAGGGGCTTCCTCGAGAGACCCAGTACTTC
V: TRBV7-9
size: -
D: TRBD2
J: TRBJ2-5

CDR3: CASSLEVSGNQPQHF
DNA: TGTGCCAGCAGCTTAGAGGTTTCGGGGAATCAGCCCCAGCATTTT
V: TRBV11-2
size: once
D: -
J: TRBJ1-5

CDR3: CASSPLRVANQPQHF
DNA: TGTGCCAGCAGCCCCCTCCGGGTGGCGAATCAGCCCCAGCATTTT
V: TRBV28
size: -
D: -
J: TRBJ1-5

CDR3: CASINTTSGRPNRSTDTQYF
DNA: TGTGCCAGCATAAATACCACTAGCGGGAGGCCCAACCGATCCACAGATACGCAGTATTTT
V: TRBV27
size: -
D: TRBD2
J: TRBJ2-3

CDR3: CASSPQGAIHEQYF
DNA: TGTGCCAGCTCACCCCAGGGGGCGATCCACGAGCAGTACTTC
V: TRBV18
size: -
D: TRBD1
J: TRBJ2-7

CDR3: CASSLGPAGGRNSPLHF
DNA: TGCGCCAGCAGCTTGGGACCGGCAGGAGGGCGCAATTCACCCCTCCACTTT
V: TRBV5-1
size: -
D: -
J: TRBJ1-6

CDR3: CASSQGDIAYEQYF
DNA: TGTGCCAGCAGCCAAGGGGACATAGCCTACGAGCAGTACTTC
V: TRBV3-1/TRBV3-2
size: -
D: -
J: TRBJ2-7

CDR3: CASSDGVAGLQQFF
DNA: TGTGCCAGCAGTGATGGGGTAGCGGGACTCCAGCAGTTCTTC
V: TRBV2
size: -
D: TRBD2
J: TRBJ2-1

CDR3: CASSEARTGNQPQHF
DNA: TGTGCCAGCAGTGAAGCAAGGACAGGCAATCAGCCCCAGCATTTT
V: TRBV2
size: -
D: -
J: TRBJ1-5

CDR3: CASRNSLASNEQFF
DNA: TGTGCCAGCAGGAACTCCCTAGCTTCCAATGAGCAGTTCTTC
V: TRBV2
size: -
D: -
J: TRBJ2-1

CDR3: CASSQFPSEAFF
DNA: TGTGCCAGCAGCCAATTTCCGTCTGAAGCTTTCTTT
V: TRBV3-1/TRBV3-2
size: -
D: -
J: TRBJ1-1

CDR3: CASKQVSRGGYTF
DNA: TGTGCCAGCAAGCAGGTTTCTCGAGGGGGCTACACCTTC
V: TRBV12-3/TRBV12-4
size: -
D: -
J: TRBJ1-2

CDR3: CATSDLGAGIQYF
DNA: TGTGCCACCAGTGATCTCGGAGCGGGCATTCAGTACTTC
V: TRBV24-1
size: -
D: -
J: TRBJ2-4

CDR3: CSVVSGSSSYEQYF
DNA: TGCAGCGTTGTAAGCGGGAGTTCCTCCTACGAGCAGTACTTC
V: TRBV29-1
size: -
D: TRBD2
J: TRBJ2-7

CDR3: CASSPRAEGQKNIQYF
DNA: TGTGCCAGCTCACCACGGGCCGAGGGACAAAAAAACATTCAGTACTTC
V: TRBV18
size: -
D: -
J: TRBJ2-4

CDR3: CASSLTGTGELFF
DNA: TGTGCCAGCAGCTTAACAGGGACCGGGGAGCTGTTTTTT
V: TRBV7-2
size: -
D: -
J: TRBJ2-2

CDR3: CASSYSVANTEAFF
DNA: TGTGCCAGCAGTTACTCGGTGGCGAACACTGAAGCTTTCTTT
V: TRBV6-2/TRBV6-3
size: -
D: -
J: TRBJ1-1

CDR3: CASSRAPGGQGAVGYTF
DNA: TGTGCCAGCAGCCGAGCGCCTGGGGGACAGGGGGCAGTAGGCTACACCTTC
V: TRBV9
size: -
D: TRBD1
J: TRBJ1-2

CDR3: CSVRTGGEDGYTF
DNA: TGCAGCGTCAGGACAGGGGGCGAAGATGGCTACACCTTC
V: TRBV29-1
size: -
D: TRBD1
J: TRBJ1-2

CDR3: CASSSLSGVRETQYF
DNA: TGTGCCAGCAGCTCCCTTAGCGGGGTAAGAGAGACCCAGTACTTC
V: TRBV7-8
size: -
D: TRBD2
J: TRBJ2-5

CDR3: CASSHISYNEQFF
DNA: TGTGCCAGCAGCCACATCTCCTACAATGAGCAGTTCTTC
V: TRBV12-3/TRBV12-4
size: -
D: -
J: TRBJ2-1

CDR3: CASSISWAGGYSNQPQHF
DNA: TGTGCCAGTAGTATCTCCTGGGCAGGGGGTTATAGCAATCAGCCCCAGCATTTT
V: TRBV19
size: -
D: TRBD1
J: TRBJ1-5

CDR3: CASSPRDRGKTEAFF
DNA: TGTGCCAGTAGTCCTCGGGACAGGGGGAAGACTGAAGCTTTCTTT
V: TRBV19
size: -
D: TRBD1
J: TRBJ1-1

CDR3: CASSEWDSGDTGELFF
DNA: TGTGCCAGCAGTGAATGGGATAGCGGTGACACCGGGGAGCTGTTTTTT
V: TRBV25-1
size: -
D: -
J: TRBJ2-2

CDR3: CASSQLSGNTEAFF
DNA: TGTGCCAGCAGCCAACTCTCCGGTAACACTGAAGCTTTCTTT
V: TRBV16
size: once
D: -
J: TRBJ1-1

CDR3: CASKRSSYNEQFF
DNA: TGTGCCAGTAAGCGGAGTTCCTACAATGAGCAGTTCTTC
V: TRBV6-5
size: -
D: -
J: TRBJ2-1

CDR3: CASSTRTRTEAFF
DNA: TGTGCCAGCAGTACACGGACAAGGACTGAAGCTTTCTTT
V: TRBV12-3/TRBV12-4
size: -
D: -
J: TRBJ1-1

CDR3: CASSLGQGSGEKLFF
DNA: TGCGCCAGCAGCTTGGGACAGGGGTCGGGGGAAAAACTGTTTTTT
V: TRBV5-1
size: -
D: TRBD1
J: TRBJ1-4

CDR3: CAWNRGGNSGNTIYF
DNA: TGTGCCTGGAACCGGGGGGGTAACTCTGGAAACACCATATATTTT
V: TRBV30
size: -
D: -
J: TRBJ1-3

CDR3: CASKAGSDNEQFF
DNA: TGTGCTAGTAAAGCGGGGTCGGACAATGAGCAGTTCTTC
V: TRBV12-5
size: -
D: TRBD2
J: TRBJ2-1

CDR3: CASRTGGNQPQHF
DNA: TGTGCCAGCAGGACAGGGGGCAATCAGCCCCAGCATTTT
V: TRBV6-5
size: -
D: TRBD1
J: TRBJ1-5

CDR3: CASSKLQGGGEKLFF
DNA: TGTGCCAGCAGCAAACTACAGGGGGGCGGTGAAAAACTGTTTTTT
V: TRBV3-1/TRBV3-2
size: few
D: TRBD1
J: TRBJ1-4

CDR3: CASSHPSEITSTDTQYF
DNA: TGTGCCAGCAGCCACCCTAGCGAGATCACTAGCACAGATACGCAGTATTTT
V: TRBV9
size: -
D: -
J: TRBJ2-3

CDR3: CASSPAYGSTGELFF
DNA: TGTGCCAGCAGCCCCGCCTATGGTAGCACCGGGGAGCTGTTTTTT
V: TRBV13
size: -
D: -
J: TRBJ2-2

CDR3: CASSFLAGAEYEQYF
DNA: TGCGCCAGCAGCTTTCTTGCGGGCGCGGAGTACGAGCAGTACTTC
V: TRBV5-1
size: -
D: -
J: TRBJ2-7

CDR3: CASSLAEGLEEAFF
DNA: TGTGCCAGCAGCTTAGCGGAGGGGCTGGAGGAAGCTTTCTTT
V: TRBV11-1
size: -
D: -
J: TRBJ1-1

CDR3: CASSLPSGGNNEQFF
DNA: TGTGCCAGCAGTCTTCCTAGCGGGGGTAACAATGAGCAGTTCTTC
V: TRBV5-6
size: once
D: TRBD2
J: TRBJ2-1

CDR3: CASSSNRGTGELFF
DNA: TGTGCCAGCAGCTCCAATAGGGGCACCGGGGAGCTGTTTTTT
V: TRBV6-5
size: -
D: -
J: TRBJ2-2

CDR3: CASSLVVSWASLNSPLHF
DNA: TGTGCCAGCAGCTTAGTCGTAAGCTGGGCATCGCTTAATTCACCCCTCCACTTT
V: TRBV7-9
size: once
D: -
J: TRBJ1-6